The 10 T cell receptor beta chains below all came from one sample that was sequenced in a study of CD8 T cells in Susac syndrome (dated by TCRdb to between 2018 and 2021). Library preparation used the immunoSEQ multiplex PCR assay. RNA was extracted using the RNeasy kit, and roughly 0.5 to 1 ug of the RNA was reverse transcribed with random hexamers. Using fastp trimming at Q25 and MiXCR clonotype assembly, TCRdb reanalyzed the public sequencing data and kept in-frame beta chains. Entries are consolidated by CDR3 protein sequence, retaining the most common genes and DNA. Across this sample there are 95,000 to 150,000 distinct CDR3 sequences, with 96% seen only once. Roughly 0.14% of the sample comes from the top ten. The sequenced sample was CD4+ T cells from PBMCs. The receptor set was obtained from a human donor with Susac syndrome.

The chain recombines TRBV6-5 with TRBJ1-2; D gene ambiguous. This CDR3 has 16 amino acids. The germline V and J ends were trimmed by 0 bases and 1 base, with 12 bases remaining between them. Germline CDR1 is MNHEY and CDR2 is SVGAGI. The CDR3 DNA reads TGTGCCAGCAGTTACTCCGGCAGACAACTTAACTATGGCTACACCTTC. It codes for CASSYSGRQLNYGYTF.

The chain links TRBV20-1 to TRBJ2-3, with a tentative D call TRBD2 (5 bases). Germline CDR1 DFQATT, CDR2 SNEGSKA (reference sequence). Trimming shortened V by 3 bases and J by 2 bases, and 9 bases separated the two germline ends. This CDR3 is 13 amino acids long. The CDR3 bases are TGCAGTGCTAGTGCGGGCCCCACAGATACGCAGTATTTT. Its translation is CSASAGPTDTQYF.

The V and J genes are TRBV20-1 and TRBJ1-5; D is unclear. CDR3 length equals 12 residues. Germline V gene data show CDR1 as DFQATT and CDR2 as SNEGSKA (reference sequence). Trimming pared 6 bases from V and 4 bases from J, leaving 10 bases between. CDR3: CSAGGVNQPQHF. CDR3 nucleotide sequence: TGCAGTGCGGGCGGGGTAAATCAGCCCCAGCATTTT.

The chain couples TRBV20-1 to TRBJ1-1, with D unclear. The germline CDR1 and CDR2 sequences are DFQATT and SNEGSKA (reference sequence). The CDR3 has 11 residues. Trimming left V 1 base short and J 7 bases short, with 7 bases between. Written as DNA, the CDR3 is TGCAGTGCTAGAGGTGGAAGTGAAGCTTTCTTT. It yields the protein CSARGGSEAFF.

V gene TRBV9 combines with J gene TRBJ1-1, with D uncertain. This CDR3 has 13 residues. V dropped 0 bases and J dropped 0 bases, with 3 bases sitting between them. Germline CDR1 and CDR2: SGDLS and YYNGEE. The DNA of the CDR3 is TGTGCCAGCAGCGTAGTAGTGAACACTGAAGCTTTCTTT. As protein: CASSVVVNTEAFF.

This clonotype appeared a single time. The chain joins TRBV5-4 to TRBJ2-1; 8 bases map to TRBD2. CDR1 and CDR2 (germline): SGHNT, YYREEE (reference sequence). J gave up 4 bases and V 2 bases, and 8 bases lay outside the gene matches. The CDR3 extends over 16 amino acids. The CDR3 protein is CASSFGAGRGYNEQFF. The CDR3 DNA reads TGTGCCAGCAGCTTCGGTGCCGGGAGGGGTTACAATGAGCAGTTCTTC.

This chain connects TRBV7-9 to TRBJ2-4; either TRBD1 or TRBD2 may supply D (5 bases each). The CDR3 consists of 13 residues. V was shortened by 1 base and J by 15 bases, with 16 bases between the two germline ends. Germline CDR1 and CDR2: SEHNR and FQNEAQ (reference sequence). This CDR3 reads CASSLDVGAPRYF. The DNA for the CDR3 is TGTGCCAGCAGCTTAGATGTCGGGGCGCCCAGGTACTTC.

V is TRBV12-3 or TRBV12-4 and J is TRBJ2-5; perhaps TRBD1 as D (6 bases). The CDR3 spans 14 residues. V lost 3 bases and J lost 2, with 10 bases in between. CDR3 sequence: CASSFSGQQETQYF. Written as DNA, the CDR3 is TGTGCCAGCAGTTTCTCGGGACAACAAGAGACCCAGTACTTC.

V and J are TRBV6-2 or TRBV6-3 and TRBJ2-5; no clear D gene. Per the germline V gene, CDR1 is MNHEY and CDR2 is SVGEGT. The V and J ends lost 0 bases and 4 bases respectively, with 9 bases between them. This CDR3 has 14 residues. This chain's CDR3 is CASSYSRNGETQYF. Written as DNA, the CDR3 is TGTGCCAGCAGTTACTCGAGGAACGGAGAGACCCAGTACTTC.

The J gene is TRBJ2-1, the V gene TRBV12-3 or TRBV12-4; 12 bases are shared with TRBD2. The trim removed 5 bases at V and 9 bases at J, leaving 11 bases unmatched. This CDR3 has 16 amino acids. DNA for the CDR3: TGTGCCAGCAGTCCCAGGACTAGCGGGGCTCGATCTGAGCAGTTCTTC. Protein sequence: CASSPRTSGARSEQFF.